The 30 T cell receptor beta chains below all came from one sample that was sequenced in a study of patients and donors after allogeneic stem cell transplantation. Using its own MiXCR run on the RT-PCR reads, TCRdb lists one record per CDR3 protein. Of 400,000 to 450,000 distinct CDR3 sequences listed, approximately 16% are singletons. The sequencing sample was made of blood, either unsorted or a sorted T cell fraction (not recorded which). The receptors shown here come from a human donor who was either an allogeneic HSCT recipient or a stem cell or donor lymphocyte infusion donor (not recorded which). It is not recorded whose cells these are; they may come from a transplant donor.

The chain is built from TRBV7-9 and TRBJ2-5; TRBD1 matches 7 bases. Germline CDR1 SEHNR, CDR2 FQNEAQ (reference sequence). CDR3 length equals 16 residues. The V and J ends lost 1 base and 2 bases, in that order; junction bases with no gene match: 7. CDR3 DNA sequence: TGTGCCAGCAGCTTAGTACCTTGGGGACAGCAAGAGACCCAGTACTTC. Residues: CASSLVPWGQQETQYF.

The V and J genes are TRBV5-1 and TRBJ2-5; D gene uncertain. Trimming cost V 3 bases and J 4 bases, with 19 bases left between them. Germline V gene data show CDR1 as SGHRS and CDR2 as YFSETQ. This CDR3 comprises 16 residues. CDR3 residues: CASSWSVTPTTETQYF. The CDR3 nucleotides are TGCGCCAGCAGCTGGAGTGTCACCCCTACTACAGAGACCCAGTACTTC. Combining the CDR3 with reference TRBV5-1 and TRBJ2-5 gives the whole variable domain KAGVTQTPRYLIKTRGQQVTLSCSPISGHRSVSWYQQTPGQGLQFLFEYFSETQRNKGNFPGRFSGRQFSNSRSEMNVSTLELGDSALYLCASSWSVTPTTETQYFGPGTRLLVL.

The rearrangement uses TRBV5-6 and TRBJ1-5; 11 positions agree with TRBD1. CDR3 length: 14 amino acids. The V segment lost 0 bases and the J segment 7 bases; nucleotides outside the gene matches: 0. Germline assignment: CDR1 SGHDT and CDR2 YYEEEE. Written as DNA, the CDR3 is TGTGCCAGCAGCTTGGGGACAGGGGGCCAGCCCCAGCATTTT. Translated: CASSLGTGGQPQHF.

The rearrangement links TRBV5-5 to TRBJ2-7; 7 positions match TRBD2. CDR3 size: 14 residues. Germline lookup yields CDR1 SGHKS and CDR2 YYEKEE (reference sequence). Germline trimming cut 3 bases from V and 3 bases from J; bases unmatched to any gene: 6. The CDR3 loop is CASSSGLGGYEQYF. In DNA, the CDR3 is TGTGCCAGCAGCTCCGGACTAGGAGGCTACGAGCAGTACTTC.

This clonotype has only a few counts. This chain links TRBV4-1 with TRBJ2-7, with a weak D call TRBD1 (6 bases). The V end was cut by 1 base, the J end by 3 bases, with 10 bases between. The CDR3 contains 14 residues. CDR1 is MGHRA and CDR2 is YSYEKL in the germline V gene. The CDR3 nucleotides read TGCGCCAGCAGCCAAGGTCCAGGGGTCTACGAGCAGTACTTC. Its translation is CASSQGPGVYEQYF.

In its sample, this clonotype was seen a few times. This chain joins TRBV4-1 and TRBJ1-2; D call uncertain. The CDR3 runs 12 residues. Between the trimmed V and J ends, which lost 5 bases and 4 bases, there was a span of 8 bases. Germline V gene data show CDR1 as MGHRA and CDR2 as YSYEKL. Here the CDR3 DNA reads TGCGCCAGCAGCAACTGGGGCTATGGCTACACCTTC. Amino acids: CASSNWGYGYTF.

This clonotype came up a few times. This chain joins TRBV7-2 and TRBJ2-7; D gene ambiguous. In germline, CDR1 is SGHTA, CDR2 FQGNSA. Deletions cut 5 bases from V and 3 bases from J, with 11 bases between. CDR3 length equals 13 residues. The CDR3, as DNA: TGTGCCAGCAGCCCCCGCCTTCACTACGAGCAGTACTTC. Translating gives CASSPRLHYEQYF. Full variable domain (outside the CDR3, taken from reference TRBV7-2 and TRBJ2-7): GAGVSQSPSNKVTEKGKDVELRCDPISGHTALYWYRQSLGQGLEFLIYFQGNSAPDKSGLPSDRFSAERTGGSVSTLTIQRTQQEDSAVYLCASSPRLHYEQYFGPGTRLTVT.

The V gene is TRBV5-6, the J gene TRBJ2-7, with 7 nucleotides matching TRBD1. The CDR3 contains 12 residues. V was pared by 3 bases and J by 5 bases, with 2 bases of the junction left unmatched. CDR1 and CDR2 (germline): SGHDT, YYEEEE. The CDR3 nucleotides read TGTGCCAGCAGCTGGGGGACAGACGAGCAGTACTTC. This encodes CASSWGTDEQYF.

The J gene is TRBJ2-1, the V gene TRBV19; 7 nucleotides agree with TRBD2. Germline V gene sequence: CDR1 LNHDA, CDR2 SQIVND (reference sequence). V dropped 0 bases and J dropped 1; count of bases not matched to a gene: 3. The CDR3 sequence is 16 residues long. CDR3 nucleotide sequence: TGTGCCAGTAGTATAGAAGCGGGAAGGTCCTACAATGAGCAGTTCTTC. Encoded protein: CASSIEAGRSYNEQFF.

V gene TRBV5-1 combines with J gene TRBJ2-7; tentatively, D is TRBD1 (5 bases). V was clipped by 2 bases and J by 5 bases, with 14 bases between them. CDR3 length: 14 residues. Germline V gene sequence: CDR1 SGHRS, CDR2 YFSETQ. The CDR3 region has the DNA TGCGCCAGCAGCTTCAGGGTTGCGACGGACGAGCAGTACTTC. Translation gives CASSFRVATDEQYF.

Comments on this clonotype: At one end the junction does not follow the germline gene, possibly because of a read error. The rearrangement links TRBV20-1 to TRBJ1-2; a possible D gene is TRBD1 (5 bases). CDR1 is DFQATT, CDR2 SNEGSKA, per germline (reference sequence). The CDR3 consists of 11 residues. The CDR3 loop reads CSPRGEHGYTF. The CDR3 DNA is TGCAGTCCTAGAGGGGAGCACGGCTACACCTTC.

The chain recombines TRBV9 with TRBJ1-3, with 8 positions matching TRBD1. CDR3 length: 19 amino acids. V lost 4 bases and J lost 2; bases outside the gene matches: 17. The germline gives CDR1 SGDLS, CDR2 YYNGEE. The CDR3 here is CASSSLTNRDRITGNTIYF. The CDR3 DNA reads TGTGCCAGCAGCTCTCTCACCAACCGGGACAGGATTACTGGAAACACCATATATTTT.

This clonotype turned up a few times. The gene calls are TRBV6-5 and TRBJ1-2, with unresolved D. Germline V lookup: CDR1 MNHEY, CDR2 SVGAGI. The germline V and J ends were trimmed by 2 bases and 3 bases, with 10 bases remaining between them. This CDR3 is built from 14 residues. CDR3 coding DNA: TGTGCCAGCAGTTACCGATCGAAGGACTATGGCTACACCTTC. As protein: CASSYRSKDYGYTF.

A few counts support this clonotype. J is TRBJ1-5 and V is TRBV2; D is ambiguous. Germline-derived CDR1 and CDR2 are SNHLY and FYNNEI. CDR3 length: 15 residues. Trimming took off 3 bases at V and 7 bases at J, with 16 bases between the two ends. The CDR3 loop is CASSEGYSGVQPQHF. Written as DNA, the CDR3 is TGTGCCAGCAGTGAGGGTTACTCTGGCGTCCAGCCCCAGCATTTT.

The chain has TRBV16 and TRBJ2-5, with TRBD1 as a possible D gene (6 bases). Trimming took off 0 bases at V and 0 bases at J, with 8 bases between the two ends. Per the germline V gene, CDR1 is KGHSY and CDR2 is FQNENV. This CDR3 has 15 residues. The CDR3 DNA is TGTGCCAGCAGCCAATCGGACAGACACCAAGAGACCCAGTACTTC. As protein: CASSQSDRHQETQYF.

This clonotype was recorded once. CDR3: CAWSVTNGGYTF. The CDR3 DNA reads as TGTGCCTGGAGTGTAACGAATGGTGGCTACACCTTC. The chain is built from TRBV30 and TRBJ1-2; D unclear. The CDR3 runs 12 residues. Trimming cost V 0 bases and J 7 bases, with 9 bases left between them. The germline V gene encodes CDR1 GTSNPN and CDR2 SVGIG (reference sequence).

The rearrangement joins TRBV5-1 to TRBJ2-5; D may be TRBD2 (7 bases). Per germline, CDR1 SGHRS and CDR2 YFSETQ. This CDR3 spans 15 amino acids. The V end was cut by 5 bases, the J end by 0 bases, with 14 bases between. In DNA form, the CDR3 reads TGCGCCAGCAGACAGGACAGCGGGGACCAAGAGACCCAGTACTTC. Protein: CASRQDSGDQETQYF.

In this sample, this clonotype turned up a few times. The J gene is TRBJ2-1, the V gene TRBV5-1; 12 bases line up with TRBD2. Germline lookup yields CDR1 SGHRS and CDR2 YFSETQ. The CDR3 spans 18 residues. V lost 0 bases to trimming and J lost 1 base; unmatched junction nucleotides: 5. The CDR3 DNA sequence: TGCGCCAGCAGCTTGGGACTAGCGGGAGCGGGGTCCTACAATGAGCAGTTCTTC. Translated, it gives CASSLGLAGAGSYNEQFF.

This clonotype was observed a few times. The J gene is TRBJ2-1, the V gene TRBV19; D gene ambiguous. Germline V gene sequence: CDR1 LNHDA, CDR2 SQIVND (reference sequence). V was trimmed by 3 bases and J by 4 bases, leaving 7 bases between them. This CDR3 region has 13 residues. For the CDR3, the DNA is TGTGCCAGTAGTATGTCGAAGTACAATGAGCAGTTCTTC. Protein sequence: CASSMSKYNEQFF.

This clonotype has a count of ten or more. The chain carries TRBV25-1 and TRBJ2-2; tentative D call: TRBD1 (6 bases). CDR1 and CDR2 from the germline V gene are MGHDK and SYGVNS. The CDR3 has 14 residues. Trimming removed 3 bases from V and 4 bases from J, with 9 bases in between. The CDR3 here is CASSDLRGTGELFF. CDR3 DNA: TGTGCCAGCAGTGATCTCAGGGGCACCGGGGAGCTGTTTTTT.

This clonotype has just a few counts. The chain uses TRBV5-1 and TRBJ2-5; 7 bases align to TRBD2. The CDR3 covers 15 residues. J gave up 1 base and V 2 bases, and 5 bases lay outside the gene matches. From germline, CDR1 is SGHRS and CDR2 YFSETQ. CDR3 amino acids: CASSLAGRFQETQYF. CDR3 nucleotide sequence: TGCGCCAGCAGCTTAGCGGGACGGTTCCAAGAGACCCAGTACTTC.

This clonotype was counted a few times. The rearrangement links TRBV29-1 to TRBJ1-5, with 7 bases aligning to TRBD1. Per the germline V gene, CDR1 is SQVTM and CDR2 is ANQGSEA. The CDR3 is 13 amino acids. Trimming took 5 bases from V and 5 from J; bases not matched to a gene: 6. DNA of the CDR3: TGCAGCGTTTCGACAGGGAGGGATCAGCCCCAGCATTTT. Encoded protein: CSVSTGRDQPQHF.

The rearrangement uses TRBV18 and TRBJ2-7; 9 bases align to TRBD2. Unmatched junction bases numbered 6, after V lost 3 bases and J lost 3 bases. Germline lookup yields CDR1 KGHSH and CDR2 LQKENI. The CDR3 is 15 residues long. As DNA, the CDR3 is TGTGCCAGCTCACCGGTAGCGGGAGTGGGCTACGAGCAGTACTTC. This encodes CASSPVAGVGYEQYF.

This clonotype turned up a few times. This chain joins TRBV6-1 and TRBJ2-1; TRBD2 agrees at 7 bases. The CDR3 runs to 15 residues. Germline assignment: CDR1 MNHNS and CDR2 SASEGT. J lost 6 bases, V lost 6 bases, and 11 bases had no gene match. The DNA of the CDR3 is TGTGCCAGCAGCGAACCTACCGGGAGGCCCAATGAGCAGTTCTTC. Translated, it gives CASSEPTGRPNEQFF.

This clonotype was seen only a few times. This rearrangement joins TRBV20-1 to TRBJ2-7; either TRBD1 or TRBD2 may supply D (5 bases each). The germline V gene encodes CDR1 DFQATT and CDR2 SNEGSKA (reference sequence). The CDR3 is made up of 11 amino acids. The V and J ends lost 5 bases and 9 bases respectively, with 14 bases between them. The CDR3 reads CSALVRDAQYF. The CDR3 DNA is TGCAGTGCTCTGGTGAGGGACGCGCAGTACTTC.

This clonotype came up a few times. The chain uses TRBV30 and TRBJ2-3; 7 bases line up with TRBD2. The CDR3 extends over 12 amino acids. Germline CDR1 reads GTSNPN; CDR2 reads SVGIG (reference sequence). The CDR3 coding sequence is TGTGCTGGGGGGGTGGGGATAGATACGCAGTATTTT. It codes for CAGGVGIDTQYF.

The genes are TRBV7-6 and TRBJ2-7; TRBD2 matches 10 bases. The germline V gene encodes CDR1 SGHVS and CDR2 FNYEAQ. The CDR3 consists of 15 residues. The V segment lost 6 bases and the J segment 6 bases; nucleotides outside the gene matches: 11. The DNA of the CDR3 is TGTGCCAGCAGACAAACCGGGACTAGCGTTGGCGAGCAGTACTTC. Its translation: CASRQTGTSVGEQYF.

This clonotype was counted only a few times. J is TRBJ2-1 and V is TRBV25-1; 7 positions match TRBD1. The length of the CDR3 is 15 residues. The germline CDR1 and CDR2 sequences are MGHDK and SYGVNS. V trimming: 7 bases; J trimming: 4 bases; junction bases outside the gene matches: 10. The CDR3: CASNPATGKYNEQFF. In DNA, the CDR3 is TGTGCCAGCAACCCCGCGACAGGGAAGTACAATGAGCAGTTCTTC. Complete variable domain (other parts from reference TRBV25-1 and TRBJ2-1): EADIYQTPRYLVIGTGKKITLECSQTMGHDKMYWYQQDPGMELHLIHYSYGVNSTEKGDLSSESTVSRIRTEHFPLTLESARPSHTSQYLCASNPATGKYNEQFFGPGTRLTVL.

This clonotype was found a few times. This chain joins TRBV27 and TRBJ2-2, with 7 nucleotides matching TRBD1. CDR1 MNHEY and CDR2 SMNVEV come from the germline V gene (reference sequence). After removal of 5 bases from V and 0 bases from J, the junction contained 9 bases not matched to a gene. The CDR3 is 17 amino acids. The CDR3 protein is CASSVPTGFPNTGELFF. CDR3 bases: TGTGCCAGCAGTGTACCGACAGGGTTCCCGAACACCGGGGAGCTGTTTTTT.

This clonotype was picked up a small number of times. The chain couples TRBV4-3 to TRBJ2-4; D may be TRBD2 (6 bases). V was trimmed by 1 base and J by 1 base, leaving 20 bases between them. Germline CDR1 and CDR2: LGHNA and YSLEER. The CDR3 is 19 amino acids. CDR3 residues: CASSQAPRGGNEAKNIQYF. CDR3 sequence (DNA): TGCGCCAGCAGCCAAGCCCCGAGAGGAGGGAATGAGGCCAAAAACATTCAGTACTTC.